This T cell receptor (beta chain) was identified in a study of read filtering for tumor transcriptome and immune sequencing. On this clonotype: The antigen is not known. The likely explanation is a read error, given a far larger clone one base away.

The library was built from around 400 ng RNA with molecular barcoded adaptors for alpha/delta and beta/gamma chains. TCRdb reanalysed the reads using MiXCR and keeps one entry per CDR3 protein. The sample carries under 150,000 distinct CDR3 sequences, roughly 13% recorded once. Germline-derived CDR1 and CDR2 are MNHEY and SVGAGI. The CDR3 spans 15 residues. Findings of the study overall: The sorted CD138-negative fraction was a mixed bone marrow immune population, not purified T cells.

The sequencing input was a population of CD138-negative cells sorted from bone marrow. The sequence was collected from a donor aged 40 or over with multiple myeloma. The V gene is TRBV6-5, the J gene TRBJ2-1; unclear D gene. CDR3 coding DNA: TGTGCCAACAGTTACTCGAGTACCAGGCTCAATGAGCAGTTCTTC. Encoded protein: CANSYSSTRLNEQFF.